Each of the 10 T cell receptor beta chains below was sequenced from the same sample in a study of cytomegalovirus exposure and HLA in healthy donors. The PCR made use of 60 Vbeta and 13 Jbeta primers. Libraries were prepared by immunoSEQ multiplex PCR; TCRdb keeps only in-frame clonotypes and omits some of them. The table records roughly 150,000 clones, roughly 78% of them present only once. Sequencing was performed on PBMCs. These receptor sequences come from a man aged 35-49 years in good health and CMV-seropositive.

The chain has TRBV14 and TRBJ1-2, with TRBD1 identical over 8 bases. V lost 4 bases and J lost 5; bases outside the gene matches: 3. Germline CDR1 is SGHDN and CDR2 is FVKESK. This CDR3 spans 13 amino acids. CDR3 DNA: TGTGCCAGCAGCCCGGACAGGGCGTATGGCTACACCTTC. It specifies CASSPDRAYGYTF.

This sequence joins TRBV2 and TRBJ2-5, with TRBD1 identical over 9 bases. The CDR3 runs 14 residues. CDR1 and CDR2 (germline): SNHLY, FYNNEI. Germline trimming cut 5 bases from V and 4 bases from J; bases unmatched to any gene: 5. The CDR3 loop is CASSRDRAGETQYF. The CDR3 DNA reads TGTGCCAGCAGTAGGGACAGGGCTGGAGAGACCCAGTACTTC.

The V gene is TRBV6-5, the J gene TRBJ1-2; 8 bases are a match to TRBD1. Germline CDR1 reads MNHEY; CDR2 reads SVGAGI. The CDR3 extends over 14 amino acids. Trimming removed 0 bases from V and 8 bases from J; junction bases left unmatched: 5. CDR3 loop: CASSYSTGVYGYTF. The DNA for the CDR3 is TGTGCCAGCAGTTACTCGACAGGGGTGTACGGCTACACCTTC.

This clone was observed once. V gene TRBV19 combines with J gene TRBJ2-7, with D possibly matching TRBD2 (6 bases). The germline CDR1 and CDR2 sequences are LNHDA and SQIVND (reference sequence). The CDR3 totals 14 residues. V shed 8 bases and J shed 1 base, with 15 bases lying between them. The CDR3 region is CASSDAAGSYEQYF. CDR3 bases: TGTGCCAGTTCCGATGCGGCGGGATCCTACGAGCAGTACTTC.

The CDR3 DNA follows: TGTGCCAGCAGTGGGACAGGGGATGGCTACACCTTC. Protein sequence: CASSGTGDGYTF. V gene TRBV6-5 combines with J gene TRBJ1-2; 10 nucleotides line up with TRBD1. The length of the CDR3 is 12 residues. V lost 5 bases, J lost 6 bases, and 0 bases stayed unmatched. Germline CDR1 MNHEY, CDR2 SVGAGI.

The chain uses TRBV6-5 and TRBJ1-1; the match to TRBD1 covers 8 bases. Losses at the gene ends were 6 bases for V and 6 bases for J; bases not matched to a gene: 6. Germline V gene lookup returns CDR1 MNHEY and CDR2 SVGAGI. This CDR3 region has 13 residues. CDR3 bases: TGTGCCAGCAGCACGGACAGGGACCCTGAAGCTTTCTTT. Protein sequence: CASSTDRDPEAFF.

The chain has TRBV5-6 and TRBJ2-1; a weak D match, TRBD1 (7 bases). The length of the CDR3 is 17 residues. Germline V gene lookup returns CDR1 SGHDT and CDR2 YYEEEE. V lost 4 bases and J 1 base, leaving 18 bases between the germline ends. CDR3 DNA sequence: TGTGCCAGCAGCGACAGGGTTCGGGAGCGGTCCTACAATGAGCAGTTCTTC. Its translation: CASSDRVRERSYNEQFF.

This clone was counted between two and nine times. This rearrangement joins TRBV10-2 to TRBJ1-3; 7 bases are a match to TRBD1. Germline V gives CDR1 WSHSY, CDR2 SAAADI. The CDR3 is 13 amino acids. V was clipped by 8 bases and J by 4 bases; unmatched bases: 5. Here the CDR3 reads CASGWDSGNTIYF. For the CDR3, the DNA is TGCGCCAGCGGCTGGGACAGCGGAAACACCATATATTTT.

The genes are TRBV30 and TRBJ1-4; possible D gene TRBD1, 5 bases. The V and J ends lost 3 bases and 5 bases respectively, with 16 bases between them. The germline CDR1 and CDR2 sequences are GTSNPN and SVGIG (reference sequence). CDR3 length: 15 residues. The CDR3 coding sequence is TGTGCCTGGAGCGAAGCGGGGACCATGAATGAAAAACTGTTTTTT. Protein: CAWSEAGTMNEKLFF.

The rearrangement links TRBV10-1 to TRBJ2-2, with TRBD1 as a possible D gene (5 bases). The CDR3 contains 13 residues. Trimming took off 2 bases at V and 6 bases at J, with 7 bases between the two ends. Germline V CDR1 and CDR2: WNHNN, SYGVQD (reference sequence). The CDR3 reads CASSEPGPGELFF. CDR3 bases: TGCGCCAGCAGTGAGCCAGGGCCCGGGGAGCTGTTTTTT.